These 29 T cell receptor beta chains originate from one sample sequenced in a study of cytomegalovirus exposure and HLA in healthy donors. PCR amplification relied on 60 Vbeta primers (plus 13 Jbeta primers). TCRdb keeps only in-frame clones here, not all; method: immunoSEQ multiplex PCR. The table shows roughly 180,000 clones, with 70% to 90% occurring only once. The sequenced material came from PBMCs. The origin of the receptors is a male donor in good health and CMV-seronegative.

In this sample, this clone turned up once. The rearrangement links TRBV4-2 to TRBJ2-1, with D maybe TRBD2 (5 bases). The CDR3 spans 16 residues. Looked up from germline, CDR1 is LGHNA and CDR2 is YNFKEQ. Trimming removed 2 bases at V and 0 bases at J, with 11 bases between. The CDR3 is CASSQSFGSSYNEQFF. CDR3 sequence (DNA): TGTGCCAGCAGCCAATCATTTGGGAGCTCCTACAATGAGCAGTTCTTC.

V is TRBV5-6 and J is TRBJ1-3; TRBD1 agrees at 7 bases. Unmatched junction bases numbered 7, after V lost 1 base and J lost 0 bases. The CDR3 is 17 amino acids. Germline assignment: CDR1 SGHDT and CDR2 YYEEEE. This CDR3 is CASSLRTTGNSGNTIYF. The CDR3 DNA reads as TGTGCCAGCAGCTTGAGGACGACAGGGAACTCTGGAAACACCATATATTTT.

CDR3 protein: CASSLVQGIHEQYF. DNA of the CDR3: TGTGCCAGCAGCTTAGTACAGGGAATCCACGAGCAGTACTTC. The J gene is TRBJ2-7, the V gene TRBV11-2, with D perhaps TRBD1 (6 bases). Per germline, CDR1 SGHAT and CDR2 FQNNGV. CDR3 length: 14 residues. V lost 1 base, J lost 5 bases, and 12 bases lay in between.

The rearrangement joins TRBV7-8 to TRBJ2-1; 7 nucleotides agree with TRBD2. The trim removed 5 bases at V and 1 base at J, leaving 8 bases unmatched. The CDR3 spans 16 residues. From germline, CDR1 is SGHVS and CDR2 FQNEAQ. CDR3 DNA: TGTGCCAGCAGCCCCCAAGCCGGGGGGTCCTACAATGAGCAGTTCTTC. Protein product: CASSPQAGGSYNEQFF. Filled out from reference TRBV7-8 and TRBJ2-1, the complete variable domain reads GAGVSQSPRYKVAKRGQDVALRCDPISGHVSLFWYQQALGQGPEFLTYFQNEAQLDKSGLPSDRFFAERPEGSVSTLKIQRTQQEDSAVYLCASSPQAGGSYNEQFFGPGTRLTVL.

The V gene is TRBV10-3, the J gene TRBJ2-7; 10 bases match TRBD1. Per germline, CDR1 ENHRY and CDR2 SYGVKD. The ends lost 3 bases at V and 7 bases at J; junction bases unmatched: 12. The CDR3 loop spans 16 amino acids. CDR3 nucleotides: TGTGCCATCAGTGACCCAGGACAGGGGGGGACGGGAGAGCAGTACTTC. It codes for CAISDPGQGGTGEQYF.

The chain employs TRBV18 and TRBJ2-7; TRBD2 agrees at 10 bases. This CDR3 spans 15 amino acids. Germline V gene sequence: CDR1 KGHSH, CDR2 LQKENI. The J segment lost 6 bases and the V segment lost 3 bases, leaving 8 bases of the junction unmatched. DNA for the CDR3: TGTGCCAGCTCACCGTTAGCGGGAGGTTTGGGCGAGCAGTACTTC. This codes for CASSPLAGGLGEQYF.

This sequence joins TRBV4-1 and TRBJ2-5; TRBD2 matches 8 bases. In germline, CDR1 is MGHRA, CDR2 YSYEKL. The J segment lost 5 bases and the V segment lost 5 bases, leaving 10 bases of the junction unmatched. The CDR3 runs 15 residues. The CDR3: CASSIREGFGETQYF. The CDR3, as DNA: TGCGCCAGCAGCATCCGGGAGGGGTTCGGGGAGACCCAGTACTTC.

This clone was detected only once. This chain uses TRBV9 with TRBJ2-3; 9 positions match TRBD2. The germline V gene has CDR1 SGDLS and CDR2 YYNGEE. The length of the CDR3 is 16 residues. V lost 3 bases to trimming and J lost 2 bases; unmatched junction nucleotides: 7. The CDR3 protein is CASSARLAETTDTQYF. The CDR3 DNA is TGTGCCAGCAGCGCCCGACTAGCGGAGACCACAGATACGCAGTATTTT. Supplemented by reference TRBV9 and TRBJ2-3, the full variable domain reads DSGVTQTPKHLITATGQRVTLRCSPRSGDLSVYWYQQSLDQGLQFLIQYYNGEERAKGNILERFSAQQFPDLHSELNLSSLELGDSALYFCASSARLAETTDTQYFGPGTRLTVL.

The chain is built from TRBV7-9 and TRBJ2-5; 10 nucleotides align to TRBD1. CDR3 length: 15 residues. V lost 4 bases, J lost 2 bases, and 4 bases stayed unmatched. Germline V gene data show CDR1 as SEHNR and CDR2 as FQNEAQ (reference sequence). The DNA of the CDR3 is TGTGCCAGCAGCTCCTCGGGACAGGGGCAAGAGACCCAGTACTTC. Translating it yields CASSSSGQGQETQYF.

This clone was detected a few times. The chain joins TRBV4-1 to TRBJ2-2; D gene unclear. The CDR3 is made up of 14 amino acids. V shed 3 bases and J shed 7 bases, with 12 bases lying between them. CDR1 is MGHRA and CDR2 is YSYEKL in the germline V gene. The DNA of the CDR3 is TGCGCCAGCAGCCACCGCGTATCGGGCGGGGAGCTGTTTTTT. Amino acid sequence: CASSHRVSGGELFF.

V gene TRBV13 combines with J gene TRBJ1-4; TRBD1 agrees at 8 bases. V lost 4 bases, J lost 4 bases, and 5 bases stayed unmatched. Germline values: CDR1 PRHDT, CDR2 FYEKMQ (reference sequence). The CDR3 runs to 15 residues. Here the CDR3 reads CASSSRTGNNEKLFF. CDR3 DNA: TGTGCCAGCAGCTCTCGGACAGGGAATAATGAAAAACTGTTTTTT.

This chain joins TRBV6-1 and TRBJ1-3; 8 bases fit TRBD1. Germline V lookup: CDR1 MNHNS, CDR2 SASEGT. The CDR3 consists of 13 residues. With 6 bases clipped from V and 2 bases from J, the junction kept 0 bases outside the gene matches. CDR3 residues: CASRTGAGNTIYF. The CDR3 nucleotides are TGTGCCAGCAGGACAGGGGCTGGAAACACCATATATTTT.

The chain carries TRBV6-5 and TRBJ2-5; 8 positions agree with TRBD1. The V and J ends lost 4 bases and 2 bases, in that order; junction bases with no gene match: 6. Per germline, CDR1 MNHEY and CDR2 SVGAGI. There are 15 residues in the CDR3. CDR3 DNA: TGTGCCAGCAGTTCACTGGGACAGGATCAAGAGACCCAGTACTTC. It encodes CASSSLGQDQETQYF.

The table lists this clone with a count of one. This sequence joins TRBV19 and TRBJ2-5, with TRBD1 matching 9 bases. The last part of the DNA fits TRBJ2-7 better; the J call may be wrong. This CDR3 is 15 amino acids long. CDR1 and CDR2 (germline): LNHDA, SQIVND (reference sequence). The CDR3 DNA follows: TGTGCCAGTAGTATAAGTACAGGGGGCAAGTACGAGCAGTACTTC. Translation gives CASSISTGGKYEQYF.

The chain is built from TRBV5-4 and TRBJ2-7, with D perhaps TRBD1 (5 bases). Deletions cut 3 bases from V and 5 bases from J, with 12 bases between. The CDR3 is made up of 13 amino acids. The V gene's germline CDR1 is SGHNT and CDR2 YYREEE (reference sequence). The CDR3 DNA follows: TGTGCCAGCAGCTCCACTCCCAGGGACGAGCAGTACTTC. This codes for CASSSTPRDEQYF.

The table lists this clone with a few counts. The V gene is TRBV4-3, the J gene TRBJ2-7, with TRBD1 matching 7 bases. With 2 bases clipped from V and 6 bases from J, the junction kept 7 bases outside the gene matches. Germline V CDR1 and CDR2: LGHNA, YSLEER. CDR3 length: 14 amino acids. The CDR3 DNA follows: TGCGCCAGCAGCCAACCGGGACAGCTTTCCGAGCAGTACTTC. Residues: CASSQPGQLSEQYF.

The chain couples TRBV4-3 to TRBJ2-2, with 8 bases that match TRBD2. Germline CDR1 reads LGHNA; CDR2 reads YSLEER. J was trimmed by 0 bases and V by 0 bases; bases with no gene match: 6. This CDR3 is built from 18 residues. The CDR3 loop reads CASSQDGGAGANTGELFF. In nucleotides, the CDR3 is TGCGCCAGCAGCCAAGATGGGGGAGCGGGAGCGAACACCGGGGAGCTGTTTTTT.

The chain employs TRBV11-2 and TRBJ1-5; 7 bases fit TRBD1. CDR3 length: 13 amino acids. The trim removed 5 bases at V and 6 bases at J, leaving 4 bases unmatched. Germline V CDR1 and CDR2: SGHAT, FQNNGV. DNA of the CDR3: TGTGCCAGCAGCATTGACAGGGCTCAGCCCCAGCATTTT. Protein sequence: CASSIDRAQPQHF.

This chain links TRBV13 with TRBJ2-3; TRBD1 matches 10 bases. The germline V gene encodes CDR1 PRHDT and CDR2 FYEKMQ (reference sequence). J gave up 3 bases and V 2 bases, and 2 bases lay outside the gene matches. This CDR3 has 15 amino acids. CDR3: CASSLQGQGTDTQYF. DNA for the CDR3: TGTGCCAGCAGCTTACAGGGACAGGGGACAGATACGCAGTATTTT. Full variable domain (remainder filled in from reference TRBV13 and TRBJ2-3): AAGVIQSPRHLIKEKRETATLKCYPIPRHDTVYWYQQGPGQDPQFLISFYEKMQSDKGSIPDRFSAQQFSDYHSELNMSSLELGDSALYFCASSLQGQGTDTQYFGPGTRLTVL.

This clone was detected only a few times. In DNA form, the CDR3 reads TGTGCCAGCAGCTTAGCGGAGACAGCCCTCTTCGAGCAGTACTTC. Translated, it gives CASSLAETALFEQYF. The chain links TRBV7-8 to TRBJ2-7, with TRBD1 as a possible D gene (5 bases). CDR3 length equals 15 residues. Trimming took 0 bases from V and 6 from J, leaving 15 bases between them. CDR1 and CDR2 from the germline V gene are SGHVS and FQNEAQ.

This sequence joins TRBV10-3 and TRBJ1-1; 8 nucleotides line up with TRBD1. The V gene end was trimmed by 7 bases and the J gene end by 5 bases; junction bases not matched to a gene: 6. The CDR3 contains 13 residues. Germline assignment: CDR1 ENHRY and CDR2 SYGVKD. The CDR3 coding sequence is TGTGCCATCAACAAACAGGGGGAGACTGAAGCTTTCTTT. Its protein is CAINKQGETEAFF.

The rearrangement joins TRBV12-2 to TRBJ2-2; the table's TRBD1 call for D was not verified on the DNA. TRBV12-2 is a recognized pseudogene. CDR3 length: 15 amino acids. CDR3 residues: CASRLGQGVAGELFF. The DNA for the CDR3 is TGTGCAAGTCGCCTGGGACAGGGGGTCGCCGGGGAGCTGTTTTTT.

The chain is built from TRBV27 and TRBJ1-2, with no clear D. CDR1 MNHEY and CDR2 SMNVEV come from the germline V gene (reference sequence). The CDR3 contains 13 residues. V was trimmed by 3 bases and J by 4 bases, leaving 9 bases between them. CDR3 sequence (DNA): TGTGCCAGCAGTTTGTCCAGGTTCTATGGCTACACCTTC. It yields the protein CASSLSRFYGYTF.

In this sample, this clone turned up a few times. V gene TRBV28 combines with J gene TRBJ2-1; D not certain. The CDR3 contains 12 residues. From germline, CDR1 is MDHEN and CDR2 SYDVKM. V lost 2 bases, J lost 4 bases, and 3 bases lay in between. The CDR3 region is CASSLPYNEQFF. In DNA, the CDR3 is TGTGCCAGCAGTTTACCGTACAATGAGCAGTTCTTC.

The chain joins TRBV5-1 to TRBJ2-1, with TRBD1 identical over 9 bases. This CDR3 spans 16 amino acids. The V gene end was trimmed by 0 bases and the J gene end by 3 bases; junction bases not matched to a gene: 4. Germline CDR1 and CDR2: SGHRS and YFSETQ. The CDR3 DNA follows: TGCGCCAGCAGCTTGGTTTCGACAGGGGGCTACAATGAGCAGTTCTTC. The encoded protein is CASSLVSTGGYNEQFF. Based on the CDR3 plus reference TRBV5-1 and TRBJ2-1, the full variable domain is KAGVTQTPRYLIKTRGQQVTLSCSPISGHRSVSWYQQTPGQGLQFLFEYFSETQRNKGNFPGRFSGRQFSNSRSEMNVSTLELGDSALYLCASSLVSTGGYNEQFFGPGTRLTVL.

The chain carries TRBV4-2 and TRBJ1-5, with 7 nucleotides matching TRBD1. CDR3 length equals 15 residues. Unmatched junction bases numbered 10, after V lost 5 bases and J lost 6 bases. Germline loops: CDR1 LGHNA, CDR2 YNFKEQ. This CDR3 reads CASSVNRGGGQPQHF. DNA for the CDR3: TGTGCCAGCAGCGTAAACAGGGGCGGAGGTCAGCCCCAGCATTTT.

The rearrangement links TRBV6-5 to TRBJ1-3; D uncertain. V was trimmed by 0 bases and J by 2 bases, leaving 11 bases between them. Per the germline V gene, CDR1 is MNHEY and CDR2 is SVGAGI. The CDR3 extends over 16 amino acids. The CDR3 nucleotides are TGTGCCAGCAGTTACTCGCGGGGTAGGGCTGGAAACACCATATATTTT. Translating it yields CASSYSRGRAGNTIYF.

The chain has TRBV18 and TRBJ1-3, with 8 nucleotides matching TRBD1. J was trimmed by 0 bases and V by 5 bases; bases with no gene match: 9. This CDR3 spans 17 amino acids. Looked up from germline, CDR1 is KGHSH and CDR2 is LQKENI. CDR3 sequence: CASSSQRDRSSGNTIYF. The CDR3 region has the DNA TGTGCCAGCTCATCGCAGAGGGACAGGAGCTCTGGAAACACCATATATTTT.

CDR3 nucleotide sequence: TGTGCTAGTGGTGCGGGACAGTTTACCGGGGAGCTGTTTTTT. It yields the protein CASGAGQFTGELFF. The J gene is TRBJ2-2, the V gene TRBV12-5, with D possibly matching TRBD1 (7 bases). Germline V CDR1 and CDR2: LGHNT, FRNRAP. This CDR3 has 14 amino acids. V lost 5 bases to trimming and J lost 5 bases, with 12 bases between them.